The 18 T cell receptor beta chains below come from one sample, sequenced in a study of Graves' ophthalmopathy and Graves' hyperthyroidism. The authors amplified TCR beta CDR3 regions from RNA transcripts. Scientists carried out first-round RT-PCR using HTBI primers and then a second-round multiplex PCR. A single record per CDR3 protein comes from TCRdb applying MiXCR to the multiplex PCR reads. The sample consists of over a million distinct CDR3 sequences, 35% to 40% of them appearing once. The sample comprised peripheral blood or thyroid tissue (not recorded which). These receptors were collected from an adult man with Graves' hyperthyroidism.

This clonotype was observed a few times. The chain combines TRBV7-9 with TRBJ1-3, with a possible D match to TRBD1 (5 bases). CDR1 and CDR2 (germline): SEHNR, FQNEAQ (reference sequence). V dropped 3 bases and J dropped 0 bases, with 9 bases sitting between them. The CDR3 contains 15 residues. CDR3 amino acids: CASSFRQTSGNTIYF. As DNA, the CDR3 is TGTGCCAGCAGCTTTCGACAGACCTCTGGAAACACCATATATTTT.

The sample holds one count of this clonotype. The chain employs TRBV2 and TRBJ2-7; 9 positions agree with TRBD2. The CDR3 runs to 14 residues. Trimming at V came to 7 bases and at J to 2 bases, leaving 6 bases not matched to a gene. Germline V CDR1 and CDR2: SNHLY, FYNNEI. The CDR3 spells CASIRLAETYEQYF. Written as DNA, the CDR3 is TGTGCCAGCATTAGACTAGCGGAGACCTACGAGCAGTACTTC.

This chain uses TRBV10-3 with TRBJ2-5; TRBD2 agrees at 14 bases. In germline, CDR1 is ENHRY, CDR2 SYGVKD. V lost 5 bases, J lost 2 bases, and 7 bases stayed unmatched. The CDR3 length is 17 residues. The CDR3 loop reads CAISQTSGGAGQETQYF. In DNA, the CDR3 is TGTGCCATCAGTCAGACTAGCGGGGGGGCCGGGCAAGAGACCCAGTACTTC.

A few counts support this clonotype. This rearrangement joins TRBV28 to TRBJ2-7, with D maybe TRBD2 (6 bases). This CDR3 has 14 amino acids. With 6 bases removed from V and 3 bases from J, the gap between germline ends came to 15 bases. Germline V gene sequence: CDR1 MDHEN, CDR2 SYDVKM. CDR3 loop: CASSGPGANYEQYF. CDR3 DNA: TGTGCCAGCAGCGGCCCGGGAGCCAACTACGAGCAGTACTTC.

This clonotype was seen ten or more times. The chain joins TRBV11-2 to TRBJ2-5; D is possibly TRBD2 (5 bases). From germline, CDR1 is SGHAT and CDR2 FQNNGV. Trimming removed 7 bases at V and 6 bases at J, with 27 bases between. This CDR3 contains 17 residues. The chain's CDR3 is CASTPDLWFAGGQTQYF. The CDR3 DNA reads as TGTGCCAGCACTCCAGATTTGTGGTTCGCCGGAGGACAGACCCAGTACTTC.

Ten or more counts support this clonotype. The gene calls are TRBV14 and TRBJ1-2, with 8 nucleotides matching TRBD1. The CDR3 loop spans 15 amino acids. The V segment lost 4 bases and the J segment 0 bases; nucleotides outside the gene matches: 4. The germline V gene encodes CDR1 SGHDN and CDR2 FVKESK. Here the CDR3 DNA reads TGTGCCAGCAGCCCAGGGACAGGTTCTAACTATGGCTACACCTTC. Amino acid sequence: CASSPGTGSNYGYTF.

This clonotype was seen a single time. The chain is built from TRBV29-1 and TRBJ1-6; TRBD1 matches 9 bases. V trimming: 2 bases; J trimming: 7 bases; junction bases outside the gene matches: 6. Germline CDR1 SQVTM, CDR2 ANQGSEA. The CDR3 is 15 residues long. CDR3 DNA sequence: TGCAGCGTTGAAAGGACAGGGGCTCGGAATTCACCCCTCCACTTT. It encodes CSVERTGARNSPLHF. Full variable domain (outside the CDR3, taken from reference TRBV29-1 and TRBJ1-6): SAVISQKPSRDICQRGTSLTIQCQVDSQVTMMFWYRQQPGQSLTLIATANQGSEATYESGFVIDKFPISRPNLTFSTLTVSNMSPEDSSIYLCSVERTGARNSPLHFGNGTRLTVT.

A note on this clonotype: Possible read error: a much larger clone is one base away. CDR3 loop: CATSPGRYLDEQYF. The CDR3 coding sequence is TGTGCCACCAGCCCGGGAAGGTATTTGGACGAGCAGTACTTC. The V and J genes are TRBV7-3 and TRBJ2-7, with D possibly matching TRBD2 (5 bases). The CDR3 is 14 residues long. Looked up from germline, CDR1 is SGHTA and CDR2 is FQGTGA.

The rearrangement links TRBV7-9 to TRBJ1-5, with no clear D. This CDR3 comprises 15 residues. The V gene lost 3 bases and the J gene lost 0 bases, with 9 bases spanning the gap. Germline CDR1 and CDR2: SEHNR and FQNEAQ (reference sequence). CDR3 coding DNA: TGTGCCAGCAGCTTGGATGTGTATAGCAATCAGCCCCAGCATTTT. Translation gives CASSLDVYSNQPQHF.

The chain uses TRBV2 and TRBJ2-1; D is unresolved. The CDR3 spans 17 residues. Germline V gives CDR1 SNHLY, CDR2 FYNNEI. The V gene lost 3 bases and the J gene lost 6 bases, with 21 bases spanning the gap. This chain's CDR3 is CASSDITEDSLFNEQFF. DNA for the CDR3: TGTGCCAGCAGTGATATTACAGAAGACTCTTTATTCAATGAGCAGTTCTTC.

This chain links TRBV29-1 with TRBJ1-1, with D possibly being TRBD1 (6 bases). The ends were cut back, 5 bases at V and 1 base at J, with 8 bases in the middle. The germline CDR1 and CDR2 sequences are SQVTM and ANQGSEA. The length of the CDR3 is 12 residues. The CDR3 sequence is CSVPRGNTEAFF. The CDR3 DNA is TGCAGCGTTCCCAGGGGGAACACTGAAGCTTTCTTT.

At least ten counts were recorded for this clonotype. This chain links TRBV12-3 or TRBV12-4 with TRBJ1-4; D gene ambiguous. The ends were cut back, 3 bases at V and 8 bases at J, with 7 bases in the middle. The CDR3 consists of 12 residues. CDR3 sequence: CASSLSPEKLFF. As DNA, the CDR3 is TGTGCCAGCAGTTTGTCCCCGGAAAAACTGTTTTTT.

The DNA of the CDR3 is TGTGCCAGCAGCTCCCTGGGGGGGCGTGGGGAGCTGTTTTTT. Amino acids: CASSSLGGRGELFF. This chain links TRBV7-9 with TRBJ2-2; tentative D call: TRBD2 (7 bases). Germline V CDR1 and CDR2: SEHNR, FQNEAQ (reference sequence). The CDR3 length is 14 residues. The V gene lost 4 bases and the J gene lost 8 bases, with 14 bases spanning the gap.

The chain is built from TRBV7-8 and TRBJ2-7, with D perhaps matching TRBD2 (5 bases). There are 16 residues in the CDR3. Trimming pared 5 bases from V and 5 bases from J, leaving 22 bases between. Germline lookup yields CDR1 SGHVS and CDR2 FQNEAQ. CDR3: CASSPRTDFGSHEQYF. The CDR3, as DNA: TGTGCCAGCAGCCCGCGGACTGATTTTGGTTCCCACGAGCAGTACTTC.

This clonotype was counted ten times or more. V gene TRBV29-1 combines with J gene TRBJ1-3; tentative D call: TRBD1 (6 bases). CDR1 SQVTM and CDR2 ANQGSEA come from the germline V gene. Deletions cut 7 bases from V and 2 bases from J, with 21 bases between. The CDR3 runs to 16 residues. This chain's CDR3 is CSAAGGSGVAGNTIYF. The CDR3 coding sequence is TGCAGCGCCGCGGGGGGGTCAGGGGTCGCTGGAAACACCATATATTTT.

The table lists this clonotype with a few counts. The CDR3 spells CASSPPGGRDQYF. The CDR3 DNA follows: TGTGCCAGCAGTCCTCCGGGAGGTCGGGACCAGTACTTC. V usage is TRBV12-3 or TRBV12-4 and J usage is TRBJ2-5; the match to TRBD2 covers 7 bases. Losses at the gene ends were 5 bases for V and 10 bases for J; bases not matched to a gene: 10. The CDR3 consists of 13 residues.

This clonotype has only a few counts. The rearrangement uses TRBV7-9 and TRBJ1-1, with TRBD1 matching 7 bases. J lost 11 bases, V lost 5 bases, and 8 bases had no gene match. The length of the CDR3 is 12 residues. CDR1 SEHNR and CDR2 FQNEAQ come from the germline V gene (reference sequence). The CDR3 here is CASSTTGLVAFF. The CDR3 coding sequence is TGTGCCAGCAGCACGACAGGGTTAGTTGCTTTCTTT.

This clonotype showed up many times. The chain combines TRBV19 with TRBJ1-4; 8 positions agree with TRBD1. The CDR3 is 13 residues long. The germline gives CDR1 LNHDA, CDR2 SQIVND (reference sequence). Trimming cost V 6 bases and J 6 bases; bases outside gene matches: 3. The CDR3 DNA is TGTGCCAGTAGCAGGGGGCGCGATGAAAAACTGTTTTTT. Its protein is CASSRGRDEKLFF. The full variable domain, rest sourced from reference TRBV19 and TRBJ1-4, is DGGITQSPKYLFRKEGQNVTLSCEQNLNHDAMYWYRQDPGQGLRLIYYSQIVNDFQKGDIAEGYSVSREKKESFPLTVTSAQKNPTAFYLCASSRGRDEKLFFGSGTQLSVL.